These 17 T cell receptor beta chains came from one sample sequenced in a study of shared clonotypes between healthy human individuals. TCRdb's copy holds only in-frame clones and misses some; the assay was immunoSEQ multiplex PCR. The sample carries about 520,000 clones, 95% to 96% recorded once. The sample comprised naive CD4+ T cells sorted from blood. As for subset: CD45RA+ positively selected. All receptors come from a young woman in good health.

The CDR3 DNA follows: TGCAGTGCTCGCGGCCCAGCGGGCTACACCTTC. Its translation is CSARGPAGYTF. This sequence joins TRBV20-1 and TRBJ1-2; D gene uncertain. V dropped 5 bases and J dropped 8 bases, with 12 bases sitting between them. Germline CDR1 DFQATT, CDR2 SNEGSKA (reference sequence). The CDR3 loop spans 11 amino acids.

This chain uses TRBV2 with TRBJ2-1; D gene uncertain. V was shortened by 5 bases and J by 7 bases, with 9 bases between the two germline ends. CDR3 length: 12 residues. The V gene's germline CDR1 is SNHLY and CDR2 FYNNEI. CDR3 nucleotides: TGTGCCAGCAGTCAACAGTGGAATGAGCAGTTCTTC. It is translated as CASSQQWNEQFF. The full variable domain, in which reference TRBV2 and TRBJ2-1 provide the parts outside the CDR3, is EPEVTQTPSHQVTQMGQEVILRCVPISNHLYFYWYRQILGQKVEFLVSFYNNEISEKSEIFDDQFSVERPDGSNFTLKIRSTKLEDSAMYFCASSQQWNEQFFGPGTRLTVL.

The chain combines TRBV5-8 with TRBJ1-1, with 9 bases that match TRBD1. CDR3 length: 17 amino acids. Germline V gene sequence: CDR1 SGHTS, CDR2 YDEGEE. The J segment lost 1 base and the V segment lost 4 bases, leaving 11 bases of the junction unmatched. CDR3 nucleotides: TGTGCCAGCAGCACCGGGACAGGGAGGCGGGGGAACACTGAAGCTTTCTTT. It is translated as CASSTGTGRRGNTEAFF.

V and J are TRBV6-1 and TRBJ2-3; D call uncertain. V dropped 6 bases and J dropped 2 bases, with 12 bases sitting between them. This CDR3 has 14 amino acids. Germline V gene lookup returns CDR1 MNHNS and CDR2 SASEGT. Written as DNA, the CDR3 is TGTGCCAGCAGGGTTCCGAGTAACACAGATACGCAGTATTTT. Its translation: CASRVPSNTDTQYF.

The CDR3 here is CASSNRGRGETQYF. The CDR3 DNA reads TGTGCCAGCAGCAACAGGGGCCGAGGGGAGACCCAGTACTTC. The rearrangement uses TRBV21-1 and TRBJ2-5; TRBD1, the table's D call, was not compared with the DNA. TRBV21-1 is given as a pseudogene. This CDR3 is 14 amino acids long.

The V gene is TRBV11-2, the J gene TRBJ1-1; D not resolved. Trimming took 5 bases from V and 5 from J, leaving 12 bases between them. The CDR3 covers 13 residues. CDR1 and CDR2 from the germline V gene are SGHAT and FQNNGV. The CDR3 loop is CASSTDRRTEAFF. CDR3 coding DNA: TGTGCCAGCAGCACCGATAGGCGGACTGAAGCTTTCTTT.

V and J are TRBV5-1 and TRBJ2-5; D might be TRBD2 (6 bases). Near its end, the DNA agrees better with TRBJ2-7, so the J call may be wrong. Looked up from germline, CDR1 is SGHRS and CDR2 is YFSETQ. The CDR3 is 14 amino acids. CDR3 coding DNA: TGCGCCAGCAGCTTGGAGCGGGCCTCCTACGAGCAGTACTTC. Encoded protein: CASSLERASYEQYF.

The CDR3 protein is CASSTGQAPTQYF. The CDR3 DNA reads as TGTGCCAGCAGCACTGGACAGGCCCCGACCCAGTACTTC. V and J are TRBV7-9 and TRBJ2-5, with 7 nucleotides matching TRBD1. The CDR3 is made up of 13 amino acids. V lost 5 bases to trimming and J lost 7 bases; unmatched junction nucleotides: 7. The germline V gene encodes CDR1 SEHNR and CDR2 FQNEAQ (reference sequence).

The chain recombines TRBV28 with TRBJ1-2, with TRBD1 as a possible D gene (5 bases). CDR1 and CDR2 from the germline V gene are MDHEN and SYDVKM. CDR3 length: 14 amino acids. The V end lost 1 base, the J end lost 8 bases, and 14 bases lay between the germline ends. The CDR3 nucleotides read TGTGCCAGCAGTTTATTGCCGGGACCTTGGGGCTACACCTTC. Protein: CASSLLPGPWGYTF.

The V and J genes are TRBV9 and TRBJ1-2, with a tentative D call TRBD1 (6 bases). V was shortened by 4 bases and J by 3 bases, with 13 bases between the two germline ends. The CDR3 is 14 residues long. From germline, CDR1 is SGDLS and CDR2 YYNGEE. CDR3 sequence: CASSPREGDYGYTF. The CDR3 region has the DNA TGTGCCAGCAGCCCGCGGGAGGGGGACTATGGCTACACCTTC. The variable domain in full, with the rest retrieved from reference TRBV9 and TRBJ1-2, is DSGVTQTPKHLITATGQRVTLRCSPRSGDLSVYWYQQSLDQGLQFLIQYYNGEERAKGNILERFSAQQFPDLHSELNLSSLELGDSALYFCASSPREGDYGYTFGSGTRLTVV.

The chain uses TRBV6-1 and TRBJ2-4, with D tentatively TRBD1 (5 bases). V shed 4 bases and J shed 1 base, with 20 bases lying between them. Germline loops: CDR1 MNHNS, CDR2 SASEGT. The CDR3 spans 18 residues. CDR3 protein: CASSGQVGASPAKNIQYF. The CDR3 DNA is TGTGCCAGCAGTGGCCAAGTTGGGGCTTCGCCCGCCAAAAACATTCAGTACTTC.

The V gene is TRBV10-2, the J gene TRBJ1-5, with D uncertain. Trimming left V 0 bases short and J 6 bases short, with 9 bases between. Germline CDR1 and CDR2: WSHSY and SAAADI. The CDR3 has 14 amino acids. The CDR3 spells CASSESRESQPQHF. CDR3 DNA sequence: TGCGCCAGCAGTGAGTCAAGGGAGAGTCAGCCCCAGCATTTT.

CDR3 bases: TGTGCCAGTAGTATAGAGGGCAGGGGAAGGTGGCCCCAGCATTTT. This sequence encodes CASSIEGRGRWPQHF. The chain combines TRBV19 with TRBJ1-5; maybe TRBD1 (6 bases). V lost 0 bases and J lost 9, with 15 bases in between. The V gene's germline CDR1 is LNHDA and CDR2 SQIVND (reference sequence). The CDR3 has 15 amino acids.

This sequence joins TRBV29-1 and TRBJ2-7, with D perhaps TRBD1 or TRBD2 (6 bases each). This CDR3 contains 13 residues. Germline lookup yields CDR1 SQVTM and CDR2 ANQGSEA. V was clipped by 4 bases and J by 3 bases, with 13 bases between them. The CDR3 loop reads CSVGGGQDYEQYF. As DNA, the CDR3 is TGCAGCGTTGGTGGGGGGCAAGACTACGAGCAGTACTTC.

The CDR3 coding sequence is TGCGCCAGCAGCTTGGCCCTAGCGGGAGGCCCAGATACGCAGTATTTT. Its protein product is CASSLALAGGPDTQYF. The rearrangement uses TRBV5-1 and TRBJ2-3; TRBD2 aligns across 11 bases. The CDR3 spans 16 residues. Trimming at V came to 0 bases and at J to 4 bases, leaving 4 bases not matched to a gene. CDR1 is SGHRS and CDR2 is YFSETQ in the germline V gene.

The chain links TRBV6-5 to TRBJ2-7; a weak D match, TRBD2 (6 bases). Trimming stripped 1 base from V and 1 base from J, with 11 bases between. The CDR3 runs to 15 residues. Germline V gene lookup returns CDR1 MNHEY and CDR2 SVGAGI. The CDR3 sequence is CASSYFGGLSYEQYF. CDR3 bases: TGTGCCAGCAGTTACTTTGGAGGACTATCCTACGAGCAGTACTTC.

This clone has a single count. The V gene is TRBV5-1, the J gene TRBJ2-7; 10 bases map to TRBD2. Germline CDR1 and CDR2: SGHRS and YFSETQ. This CDR3 is built from 18 residues. Germline trimming cut 7 bases from V and 8 bases from J; bases unmatched to any gene: 24. In DNA, the CDR3 is TGCGCCAGCCCACCGGCCGCCATTGTGAGCAGCGGGAGGGCCCAGCAGTACTTC. Translated: CASPPAAIVSSGRAQQYF.